The clone carrying this T cell receptor beta chain was detected only a few times. Its cognate antigen is unknown. The authors incorporated unique molecular identifiers into the TCR beta cDNA libraries. TCRdb re-analysed the PCR reads in MiXCR, keeping a single row per CDR3 protein. This sample has about 200,000 distinct CDR3 sequences, with 29% found just once. CDR1 and CDR2 from the germline V gene are MNHEY and SVGAGI. Trimming stripped 6 bases from V and 1 base from J, with 13 bases between. The CDR3 has 15 residues. The entry originates in a study of post-analysis software for immune sequencing data. Broader study findings: Compared with controls, patients showed significantly lower normalized Chao1 diversity. Roughly five TRBV segments appeared more often in patients than in controls, and TRBV5-6, TRBV5-1 and TRBV20-1 were among these.

The clonotype was recovered from a girl between 2 and 17 years old with multiple sclerosis. The V and J genes are TRBV6-5 and TRBJ1-5, with D tentatively TRBD1 (5 bases). The sample was blood. Written as DNA, the CDR3 is TGTGCCAGCAGCCGGGACGAACGAAGCAATCAGCCCCAGCATTTT. Encoded protein: CASSRDERSNQPQHF.